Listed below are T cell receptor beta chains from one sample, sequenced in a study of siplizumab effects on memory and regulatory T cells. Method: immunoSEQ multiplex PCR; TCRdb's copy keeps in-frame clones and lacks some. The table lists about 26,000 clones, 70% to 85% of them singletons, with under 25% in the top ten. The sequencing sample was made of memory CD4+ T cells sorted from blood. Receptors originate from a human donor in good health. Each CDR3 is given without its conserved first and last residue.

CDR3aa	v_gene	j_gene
ASGHRAANTEAF	TRBV12-5	TRBJ1-1
ASSLVAGGSNEQF	TRBV7-2	TRBJ2-1
ASSSWDFYNEQF	TRBV28	TRBJ2-1
ASSEDWHGYT	TRBV2	TRBJ1-2
ASSLKGYNSPLH	TRBV11-2	TRBJ1-6
AWSPRMGSNQPQH	TRBV30	TRBJ1-5
ASSARQGVVPGANVLT	TRBV25-1	TRBJ2-6
ASSQSSGRIKNIQY	TRBV5-1	TRBJ2-4
ASSGGGTAKNIQY	TRBV7-2	TRBJ2-4
ASSIDRWAGRSTGELF	TRBV19	TRBJ2-2
ASSQAITYEQY	TRBV4-2	TRBJ2-7
ASSFSGSTDTQY	TRBV7-7	TRBJ2-3
ASSLEGTSASSYNEQF	TRBV11-3	TRBJ2-1